Given below is one T cell receptor (beta chain) in context. What it binds is not known. This sample is part of a study of cytomegalovirus exposure and HLA in healthy donors. Overall study findings and caveats: There were fewer than 200 TCR beta chains listed as cytomegalovirus-associated. A further, later analysis showed that HLA-associated TCR beta chains (compared with equally common others) were more clonally expanded. A reported reduction in N-insertions relative to the roughly 670-donor mean was seen in an Asian-associated ancestry cluster in a later analysis. The authors considered a cluster of highly shared sequence variants likely to be a sequencing artifact.

PCR involved 60 Vbeta and 13 Jbeta primers. The protocol was immunoSEQ multiplex PCR, while the TCRdb copy is restricted to in-frame clones and leaves out a portion. The repertoire holds about 140,000 clones, approximately 80% seen once, with approximately 1.8% in the top ten. The source material was PBMCs. The sequence came from a man aged 40-49 years in good health and CMV-seronegative.

CDR3 DNA sequence: TGCGCCAGCAGCTTTTCGGGGGGGGGCCTGAGCTCCTACGAGCAGTACTTC. It codes for CASSFSGGGLSSYEQYF. The chain couples TRBV5-1 to TRBJ2-7; 8 nucleotides match TRBD2. Germline loops: CDR1 SGHRS, CDR2 YFSETQ. With 2 bases clipped from V and 0 bases from J, the junction kept 10 bases outside the gene matches. The CDR3 loop spans 17 amino acids.